Shown below are 21 T cell receptor beta chains from a single sample sequenced in a study of cytomegalovirus exposure and HLA in healthy donors. The PCR employed 60 Vbeta primers together with 13 Jbeta primers. Clones were read by immunoSEQ multiplex PCR, and TCRdb kept only the in-frame ones, dropping some. The sample includes 100,000 to 150,000 clones, roughly 63% of them seen just once. The sequencing sample was made of PBMCs. These receptors were collected from a man aged 25-45 years in good health and CMV-seropositive.

The rearrangement links TRBV7-3 to TRBJ2-6; possible D gene TRBD2, 8 bases. This CDR3 region has 21 residues. The V gene's germline CDR1 is SGHTA and CDR2 FQGTGA. The V and J ends lost 1 base and 0 bases respectively, with 22 bases between them. CDR3 region: CASSLIGVREGAYSGANVLTF. In nucleotides, the CDR3 is TGTGCCAGCAGCTTAATAGGGGTCCGGGAGGGGGCGTACTCTGGGGCCAACGTCCTGACTTTC.

The genes are TRBV5-6 and TRBJ2-3; 7 bases map to TRBD2. This CDR3 is 15 amino acids long. J was trimmed by 2 bases and V by 0 bases; bases with no gene match: 3. Germline values: CDR1 SGHDT, CDR2 YYEEEE. CDR3 DNA: TGTGCCAGCAGCTTGGCTCTAGCGGACACAGATACGCAGTATTTT. This gives the protein CASSLALADTDTQYF.

This clone was counted a single time. This chain joins TRBV11-2 and TRBJ2-1; TRBD2 might be the D (5 bases). Per the germline V gene, CDR1 is SGHAT and CDR2 is FQNNGV. CDR3 length: 16 amino acids. V was shortened by 5 bases and J by 2 bases, with 16 bases between the two germline ends. The CDR3 coding sequence is TGTGCCAGCAGCCAAACGGACTGGATCACCTACAATGAGCAGTTCTTC. This gives the protein CASSQTDWITYNEQFF.

The chain employs TRBV19 and TRBJ2-7; 9 bases line up with TRBD1. CDR3 size: 16 residues. V lost 4 bases, J lost 3 bases, and 10 bases stayed unmatched. Germline V gene sequence: CDR1 LNHDA, CDR2 SQIVND (reference sequence). The CDR3 coding sequence is TGTGCCAGTAGTACCTCCGGACAGGGGACGTACTACGAGCAGTACTTC. This encodes CASSTSGQGTYYEQYF. The full variable domain, in which reference TRBV19 and TRBJ2-7 provide the parts outside the CDR3, is DGGITQSPKYLFRKEGQNVTLSCEQNLNHDAMYWYRQDPGQGLRLIYYSQIVNDFQKGDIAEGYSVSREKKESFPLTVTSAQKNPTAFYLCASSTSGQGTYYEQYFGPGTRLTVT.

The CDR3 DNA sequence: TGCGCCAGCAGCCTCCTCTCGTTATCGGAGGGGGCGTACAATGAGCAGTTCTTC. Translation gives CASSLLSLSEGAYNEQFF. The chain employs TRBV4-1 and TRBJ2-1, with a tentative D call TRBD1 (7 bases). The V gene lost 4 bases and the J gene lost 4 bases, with 23 bases spanning the gap. In germline, CDR1 is MGHRA, CDR2 YSYEKL. The CDR3 runs to 18 residues.

The chain joins TRBV6-5 to TRBJ2-1; 13 bases line up with TRBD2. CDR3 length equals 14 residues. In germline, CDR1 is MNHEY, CDR2 SVGAGI. The ends lost 10 bases at V and 7 bases at J; junction bases unmatched: 7. CDR3 protein: CATPGLAGVNEQFF. In nucleotides, the CDR3 is TGTGCCACCCCTGGACTAGCGGGAGTAAATGAGCAGTTCTTC.

This clone came up a few times. V usage is TRBV27 and J usage is TRBJ2-1, with TRBD1 matching over 9 bases. In germline, CDR1 is MNHEY, CDR2 SMNVEV (reference sequence). Trimming removed 8 bases from V and 8 bases from J; junction bases left unmatched: 13. The CDR3 covers 15 residues. CDR3 DNA: TGTGCCAGCGGAAATCTACAGGGGGCTCCGGATGAGCAGTTCTTC. Its translation: CASGNLQGAPDEQFF.

The chain uses TRBV27 and TRBJ2-7; weak D call: TRBD2 (6 bases). The germline V gene encodes CDR1 MNHEY and CDR2 SMNVEV (reference sequence). Between the trimmed V and J ends, which lost 2 bases and 3 bases, there was a span of 11 bases. The length of the CDR3 is 14 residues. The CDR3 here is CASSLGGTYYEQYF. As DNA, the CDR3 is TGTGCCAGCAGTTTAGGCGGGACTTACTACGAGCAGTACTTC.

The V and J genes are TRBV7-2 and TRBJ2-7; a weak D match, TRBD1 (5 bases). Trimming shortened V by 0 bases and J by 4 bases, and 10 bases separated the two germline ends. CDR3 length: 14 residues. The germline V gene has CDR1 SGHTA and CDR2 FQGNSA. Here the CDR3 reads CASSLAQGRYEQYF. The CDR3 DNA follows: TGTGCCAGCAGCTTAGCGCAGGGTCGATACGAGCAGTACTTC.

V is TRBV5-1 and J is TRBJ2-1; a possible D gene is TRBD1 (7 bases). This CDR3 has 12 residues. Germline V gene lookup returns CDR1 SGHRS and CDR2 YFSETQ. The V end was cut by 6 bases, the J end by 7 bases, with 11 bases between. In nucleotides, the CDR3 is TGCGCCAGCACGGAGGGGGCAAATGAGCAGTTCTTC. Its protein is CASTEGANEQFF.

This sequence joins TRBV6-5 and TRBJ2-7; no clear D. V was trimmed by 5 bases and J by 0 bases, leaving 14 bases between them. The germline gives CDR1 MNHEY, CDR2 SVGAGI. There are 15 residues in the CDR3. For the CDR3, the DNA is TGTGCCAGCAGTCCCTTTGCGGTGAGCTCCTACGAGCAGTACTTC. This sequence encodes CASSPFAVSSYEQYF.

The chain carries TRBV7-2 and TRBJ2-3; TRBD2 aligns across 8 bases. Germline CDR1 is SGHTA and CDR2 is FQGNSA. V dropped 4 bases and J dropped 2; count of bases not matched to a gene: 11. This CDR3 comprises 17 residues. The CDR3 DNA sequence: TGTGCCAGCAGCTCCCGGGGGGGAGCGGGGATCACAGATACGCAGTATTTT. Encoded protein: CASSSRGGAGITDTQYF.

This chain uses TRBV9 with TRBJ1-1; tentatively, D is TRBD1 (5 bases). CDR3 size: 13 residues. The germline gives CDR1 SGDLS, CDR2 YYNGEE. V gave up 2 bases and J gave up 4 bases, with 9 bases separating them. The CDR3 loop reads CASSVGGSTEAFF. CDR3 in DNA: TGTGCCAGCAGCGTGGGGGGGAGCACTGAAGCTTTCTTT.

This chain connects TRBV18 to TRBJ1-1, with TRBD1 as a possible D gene (6 bases). Per the germline V gene, CDR1 is KGHSH and CDR2 is LQKENI. V lost 4 bases to trimming and J lost 11 bases, with 14 bases between them. This CDR3 has 12 amino acids. CDR3 in amino acids: CASSLMDSSAFF. CDR3 nucleotide sequence: TGTGCCAGCTCACTAATGGACAGCTCGGCTTTCTTT.

This clone has only a few counts. This chain uses TRBV28 with TRBJ1-5; D is possibly TRBD1 (5 bases). The germline V gene has CDR1 MDHEN and CDR2 SYDVKM. The CDR3 extends over 13 amino acids. V shed 8 bases and J shed 7 bases, with 15 bases lying between them. The chain's CDR3 is CASLPPGNQPQHF. CDR3 DNA: TGTGCCAGCCTACCGCCAGGGAACCAGCCCCAGCATTTT.

The chain recombines TRBV21-1 with TRBJ2-7; the DNA was not used to check the table's D call, TRBD2. TRBV21-1 is termed a pseudogene. The CDR3 covers 18 residues. The CDR3 protein is CASSSPRGGLPRAYEQYF. In DNA, the CDR3 is TGTGCCAGCAGCTCACCTCGCGGGGGACTCCCAAGGGCCTACGAGCAGTACTTC.

The chain combines TRBV5-1 with TRBJ2-5, with 8 bases matching TRBD1. Trimming cost V 2 bases and J 2 bases; bases outside gene matches: 5. Germline V gives CDR1 SGHRS, CDR2 YFSETQ. This CDR3 is built from 15 residues. As DNA, the CDR3 is TGCGCCAGCAGCTTAGGACAGGGTCCTCAAGAGACCCAGTACTTC. Amino acid sequence: CASSLGQGPQETQYF. Drawing the rest from reference TRBV5-1 and TRBJ2-5, the complete variable domain is KAGVTQTPRYLIKTRGQQVTLSCSPISGHRSVSWYQQTPGQGLQFLFEYFSETQRNKGNFPGRFSGRQFSNSRSEMNVSTLELGDSALYLCASSLGQGPQETQYFGPGTRLLVL.

The chain is built from TRBV7-8 and TRBJ2-7; 7 bases map to TRBD1. J gave up 3 bases and V 4 bases, and 3 bases lay outside the gene matches. The germline V gene has CDR1 SGHVS and CDR2 FQNEAQ. The CDR3 sequence is 13 residues long. The CDR3 DNA reads TGTGCCAGCAGCTGGGACAGCATCTACGAGCAGTACTTC. Translation gives CASSWDSIYEQYF.

This rearrangement joins TRBV7-9 to TRBJ2-1; perhaps TRBD2 as D (6 bases). CDR1 SEHNR and CDR2 FQNEAQ come from the germline V gene (reference sequence). CDR3 length: 16 amino acids. The V gene lost 2 bases and the J gene lost 4 bases, with 15 bases spanning the gap. CDR3 in amino acids: CASSLYMGLKYNEQFF. CDR3 DNA: TGTGCCAGCAGCTTATACATGGGACTGAAATACAATGAGCAGTTCTTC.

The chain recombines TRBV4-2 with TRBJ2-2, with D possibly TRBD2 on 5 matching bases. The CDR3 loop spans 15 amino acids. The V gene's germline CDR1 is LGHNA and CDR2 YNFKEQ. V dropped 3 bases and J dropped 7 bases, with 15 bases sitting between them. The CDR3 nucleotides read TGTGCCAGCAGCCACGCCTTTCAACGGGGCGGGGAGCTGTTTTTT. This translates into CASSHAFQRGGELFF.

The V call is TRBV2, the J call TRBJ2-7; D perhaps matches TRBD2 (5 bases). CDR1 SNHLY and CDR2 FYNNEI come from the germline V gene. Trimming stripped 5 bases from V and 6 bases from J, with 20 bases between. This CDR3 is 15 amino acids long. Here the CDR3 DNA reads TGTGCCAGCAGTTCCACACGCCACACTAGAGGCGAGCAGTACTTC. Residues: CASSSTRHTRGEQYF.